In this sample, the clone carrying this T cell receptor beta chain turned up a few times. The target antigen is unknown. Trimming took 5 bases from V and 7 from J; bases not matched to a gene: 10. The germline gives CDR1 PRHDT, CDR2 FYEKMQ (reference sequence). The CDR3 runs to 16 residues. The data stem from a study of cytomegalovirus exposure and HLA in healthy donors. Study background: Approximately 200 million T cells yielded 100 million or so unique TCR beta sequences in earlier analysis. Findings and limits, study-wide: The records held CMV serostatus as the only immune exposure information. There were some V segments, including TRBV6-2 and TRBV6-3, excluded as indistinguishable.

With 60 Vbeta and 13 Jbeta primers, the PCR was carried out. Clones were read by immunoSEQ multiplex PCR, and TCRdb kept only the in-frame ones, dropping some. The sample includes around 230,000 clones, around four fifths seen only once; the top ten take 0.47%. This clonotype was obtained from a boy younger than 18 in good health and CMV-seronegative. V usage is TRBV13 and J usage is TRBJ2-5, with 13 bases lining up with TRBD2. The sequencing input was PBMCs. The DNA for the CDR3 is TGTGCCAGCAGCCCGGGACTAGCGGGGCATTTGGGGACCCAGTACTTC. Its protein product is CASSPGLAGHLGTQYF.